These 18 T cell receptor beta chains were all obtained from the same sample, sequenced in a study of blood T cells in healthy people across ages. A second about 7 to 12 cycle PCR used barcoded and J-beta primers. MiXCR was run by TCRdb on the 5' RACE reads, yielding one entry per CDR3 protein. The data show about 640,000 distinct CDR3 sequences, about 53% seen once. Specimen: blood. The receptors come from a man in his fifties or sixties in good health.

This clonotype was seen ten or more times. This rearrangement joins TRBV7-9 to TRBJ1-1, with D possibly matching TRBD1 (5 bases). The germline V gene encodes CDR1 SEHNR and CDR2 FQNEAQ (reference sequence). The CDR3 length is 13 residues. The V end was cut by 5 bases, the J end by 3 bases, with 10 bases between. CDR3 in DNA: TGTGCCAGCAGCCCCCGGGGGGACACTGAAGCTTTCTTT. Amino acids: CASSPRGDTEAFF.

The V gene is TRBV3-1, the J gene TRBJ2-5, with TRBD2 identical over 13 bases. This CDR3 region has 18 residues. The V and J ends lost 0 bases and 11 bases, in that order; junction bases with no gene match: 15. Germline CDR1 LGHDT, CDR2 YNNKEL (reference sequence). This chain's CDR3 is CASSQDNLGTSGDNEQYF. CDR3 nucleotide sequence: TGTGCCAGCAGCCAAGATAACCTCGGGACTAGCGGGGACAATGAGCAGTACTTC.

This clonotype occurred a few times. V usage is TRBV7-8 and J usage is TRBJ2-3; D not resolved. This CDR3 comprises 13 residues. Trimming took 0 bases from V and 4 from J, leaving 5 bases between them. In germline, CDR1 is SGHVS, CDR2 FQNEAQ. The CDR3 is CASSLAVADTQYF. In DNA, the CDR3 is TGTGCCAGCAGCTTAGCGGTAGCAGATACGCAGTATTTT.

This clonotype turned up a few times. This chain uses TRBV6-5 with TRBJ2-3, with 7 nucleotides matching TRBD2. Germline assignment: CDR1 MNHEY and CDR2 SVGAGI. V trimming: 11 bases; J trimming: 2 bases; junction bases outside the gene matches: 7. This CDR3 has 13 amino acids. Here the CDR3 reads CASTGGNTDTQYF. In DNA form, the CDR3 reads TGTGCCTCAACCGGGGGGAACACAGATACGCAGTATTTT.

This sequence joins TRBV20-1 and TRBJ2-7; D is tentatively TRBD1 or TRBD2 (6 bases each). The DNA end favors TRBJ2-5, so the J call may be wrong. The CDR3 totals 17 residues. From germline, CDR1 is DFQATT and CDR2 SNEGSKA (reference sequence). CDR3 amino acids: CSPLHDAGFPGAGTQYF. CDR3 in DNA: TGCAGTCCCCTACACGATGCGGGATTTCCGGGGGCGGGGACCCAGTACTTC.

This clonotype was counted a few times. The V gene is TRBV4-2, the J gene TRBJ2-1; D is perhaps TRBD1 (5 bases). CDR3 size: 17 residues. Trimming cost V 0 bases and J 2 bases, with 14 bases left between them. Germline loops: CDR1 LGHNA, CDR2 YNFKEQ. The CDR3 is CASSQEKGRATYNEQFF. The CDR3 DNA sequence: TGTGCCAGCAGCCAAGAGAAAGGCAGGGCTACCTACAATGAGCAGTTCTTC.

The chain couples TRBV5-1 to TRBJ1-1; D may be TRBD1 (5 bases). The CDR3 sequence is 15 residues long. Germline V gives CDR1 SGHRS, CDR2 YFSETQ. Trimming shortened V by 0 bases and J by 3 bases, and 12 bases separated the two germline ends. For the CDR3, the DNA is TGCGCCAGCAGCTTGGTCCCGGGGGTGGACACTGAAGCTTTCTTT. Translating it yields CASSLVPGVDTEAFF.

V usage is TRBV20-1 and J usage is TRBJ2-5; 7 nucleotides align to TRBD1. Germline V gene data show CDR1 as DFQATT and CDR2 as SNEGSKA (reference sequence). CDR3 size: 13 residues. Losses at the gene ends were 6 bases for V and 1 base for J; bases not matched to a gene: 5. CDR3 in amino acids: CSARTGAQETQYF. The CDR3 DNA follows: TGCAGTGCCCGCACAGGGGCCCAAGAGACCCAGTACTTC.

The rearrangement joins TRBV10-3 to TRBJ2-2; 9 bases line up with TRBD1. Germline V lookup: CDR1 ENHRY, CDR2 SYGVKD. With 7 bases clipped from V and 1 base from J, the junction kept 16 bases outside the gene matches. The CDR3 is made up of 19 amino acids. The chain's CDR3 is CAITGDRVTPTMNTGELFF. The CDR3 DNA reads TGTGCCATCACGGGGGACAGGGTAACCCCCACCATGAACACCGGGGAGCTGTTTTTT.

The CDR3 reads CASTRRDRGLRETQYF. The CDR3 nucleotides read TGTGCCAGCACCCGACGGGACAGGGGCCTTAGAGAGACCCAGTACTTC. This chain links TRBV6-6 with TRBJ2-5, with 10 bases that match TRBD1. The V gene's germline CDR1 is MNHNY and CDR2 SVGAGI (reference sequence). V lost 7 bases and J lost 4; bases outside the gene matches: 12. The CDR3 contains 16 residues.

The chain combines TRBV7-2 with TRBJ2-7; D might be TRBD1 (6 bases). V was trimmed by 4 bases and J by 4 bases, leaving 14 bases between them. Germline loops: CDR1 SGHTA, CDR2 FQGNSA. The CDR3 is made up of 14 amino acids. Written as DNA, the CDR3 is TGTGCCAGCAGCTCGACAGGAGCACGGTACGAGCAGTACTTC. Its protein is CASSSTGARYEQYF.

This chain connects TRBV9 to TRBJ2-1, with 9 bases lining up with TRBD2. Germline CDR1 SGDLS, CDR2 YYNGEE. There are 16 residues in the CDR3. Trimming at V came to 0 bases and at J to 4 bases, leaving 5 bases not matched to a gene. CDR3: CASSVDVSGGYNEQFF. CDR3 coding DNA: TGTGCCAGCAGCGTAGACGTTAGCGGGGGATACAATGAGCAGTTCTTC. Full variable domain (missing parts from reference TRBV9 and TRBJ2-1): DSGVTQTPKHLITATGQRVTLRCSPRSGDLSVYWYQQSLDQGLQFLIQYYNGEERAKGNILERFSAQQFPDLHSELNLSSLELGDSALYFCASSVDVSGGYNEQFFGPGTRLTVL.

The rearrangement links TRBV2 to TRBJ1-5, with 9 bases that match TRBD1. V was clipped by 6 bases and J by 4 bases; unmatched bases: 13. This CDR3 spans 17 amino acids. Germline V gene data show CDR1 as SNHLY and CDR2 as FYNNEI. CDR3 sequence (DNA): TGTGCCAGCAGCGAACACGCGACAGGGGGGAAAAATCAGCCCCAGCATTTT. Protein: CASSEHATGGKNQPQHF.

This clonotype occurred once. The rearrangement links TRBV24-1 to TRBJ2-3, with D unresolved. Trimming pared 7 bases from V and 0 bases from J, leaving 10 bases between. There are 14 residues in the CDR3. Germline V CDR1 and CDR2: KGHDR, SFDVKD. The CDR3 region has the DNA TGTGCCACCAGCCCCCCGACTAGCACAGATACGCAGTATTTT. Translated, it gives CATSPPTSTDTQYF.

This clonotype came up many times. This chain joins TRBV24-1 and TRBJ2-3; D ambiguous. Per germline, CDR1 KGHDR and CDR2 SFDVKD. The CDR3 runs 17 residues. Trimming removed 2 bases from V and 7 bases from J, with 21 bases in between. The CDR3 here is CATSDSGPPGVSYTQYF. The CDR3 DNA sequence: TGTGCCACCAGTGATTCTGGACCCCCCGGTGTTTCGTATACGCAGTATTTT.

There are a few counts of this clonotype. The chain uses TRBV25-1 and TRBJ2-5; unclear D gene. CDR3 length: 11 amino acids. The V gene's germline CDR1 is MGHDK and CDR2 SYGVNS. The ends were cut back, 2 bases at V and 10 bases at J, with 8 bases in the middle. CDR3 coding DNA: TGTGCCAGCAGTGAAGTCGAACGCCAGTACTTC. Amino acid sequence: CASSEVERQYF.

The chain couples TRBV2 to TRBJ1-2, with TRBD1 matching 7 bases. This CDR3 contains 16 residues. V shed 2 bases and J 7 bases; nucleotides not matched to a gene: 13. Germline CDR1 is SNHLY and CDR2 is FYNNEI. The CDR3 DNA sequence: TGTGCCAGCAGTGAAAGAGGGGGACAGTCACCTGGTGGCTACACCTTC. Residues: CASSERGGQSPGGYTF.

This rearrangement joins TRBV15 to TRBJ1-1; TRBD1 is a possible D gene (5 bases). Per the germline V gene, CDR1 is LNHNV and CDR2 is YYDKDF (reference sequence). The germline V and J ends were trimmed by 1 base and 7 bases, with 13 bases remaining between them. The CDR3 is 14 amino acids. In nucleotides, the CDR3 is TGTGCCACCAGCAGAGGTGGGACGGGGTTTGAAGCTTTCTTT. Its translation is CATSRGGTGFEAFF.